This T cell receptor (beta chain) was profiled in a study of cytomegalovirus exposure and HLA in healthy donors (TCRdb year 2017). Broadly, across the study: An earlier analysis of some 600 of the donors reported 276 Gb of sequence data and 95 million to 140 million unique TCR beta sequences obtained from some 170 million T cells. An early release that covered around 590 HLA-typed donors contained approximately 290 gigabases of sequencing data and 75 million to 100 million unique TCR sequences. The genetic ancestry cluster associated with self-reported Caucasian donors included 65% to 90% of the approximately 430 genotyped donors. The aim of the study was to test whether cataloging public T cell receptors could identify signatures of past pathogen exposure. Using immunosequencing, the study profiled T cell repertoires from 666 subjects and related those repertoires to cytomegalovirus serostatus. Along with the roughly 700-subject first cohort, a separate validation cohort of over a hundred different subjects was used. High-throughput TCR immunosequencing, statistical association of individual TCRs with disease status, and machine learning were combined to predict cytomegalovirus infection status. To study patterns of TCR occurrence, a later analysis re-analyzed previously published TCR beta repertoires from several hundred donors and added high-resolution HLA genotyping. The later analysis used no new phenotypic data to find candidate immune exposures, relying instead on TCR beta sequences and their occurrence across donors. In an earlier analysis of over 550 of the donors, high-throughput TCR beta sequencing was used to judge whether each TCR beta V gene segment behaved as functional or pseudogenic. Alongside the repertoire data, information on donor age, sex, ethnicity and CMV serostatus was compiled. In a later genetic analysis, genome-wide SNP genotypes for about three fifths of the roughly 670 donors were used, and that subset was treated as a discovery cohort. Every repertoire in the discovery cohort had been generated on one and the same sequencing platform. Both class I and class II loci were covered by HLA typing, at four-digit resolution. Typing coverage varied by locus: about 629-640 donors for A, B, C, DRB1 and DQB1; about 520 for DQA1; about 590 for DPA1; approximately 490 for DPB1. About five DR-DQ haplotypes were treated as single units for association and clustering because of strong linkage in the cohort. On average, around 230,000 unique TCR beta nucleotide sequences were sequenced per donor among 398 genotyped donors of the cohort, with roughly 18% of those sequences being non-productive.

The cohort consisted of fewer than 700 healthy bone marrow donors. At the time of sampling, every cohort member was nominally healthy, though immune exposures that went unrecorded were likely present. The donor tested CMV seronegative and was one of the 352 seronegative cohort members. Every donor gave a peripheral blood sample, and the peripheral blood mononuclear cells from that sample were used for TCR beta sequencing. Genomic DNA extraction from the blood cell samples was performed with the Qiagen DNeasy Blood Extraction Kit. Findings and caveats that apply to the study as a whole: According to a later analysis, TCR association rates differed among HLA loci, with DRB1 alleles showing the most associated TCRs and HLA-C alleles showing the fewest. A cluster of highly shared sequence variants was judged likely to be a technical artifact of the sequencing pipeline. Correlated functional status among segregating V segments might be attributable to linkage disequilibrium, but an unknown experimental factor could not be ruled out. Because some donors lacked HLA typing at each locus, the association tests relied only on the typed subset. According to the authors, the approach could potentially be generalized to other disease states and immunological phenotypes. The study gave a list of 150 to 200 TCR beta chains associated with cytomegalovirus. Several of the top co-occurrence clusters appeared to be linked to parvovirus B19, influenza, CMV and Epstein-Barr virus, according to a later analysis. A later analysis found that most CMV-associated TCR beta chains appeared HLA-restricted, with HLA associations seemingly driven largely by CMV exposure. Because counts were too low, about 18 rarely observed V segments, including chromosome 9 orphons, were excluded from the earlier analysis of several hundred of the donors. Roughly uniform sequencing depth across donors was assumed in presence/absence analyses, although this assumption may not hold. In this cohort, only TCR beta chains were sequenced, and detectable features were limited by the absence of alpha or paired-chain data. The classifier was reported to diagnose cytomegalovirus status with high specificity and sensitivity in both the original and validation cohorts. In vitro tests confirmed that a few of the cytomegalovirus-associated TCR beta chains recognize cytomegalovirus antigens. CMV serostatus was the only immune exposure information available for the cohort. When HLA alleles, especially DR and DQ, strongly co-occurred, attributing TCR associations to individual alleles was difficult. In an earlier analysis of approximately 590 of the donors, most TCR beta V segments appeared in productive rearrangements about 87% or about 30% of the time, broadly matching IMGT annotations. Most TCR sequences were seen in very few donors, while some public TCRs were found in many individuals. A later analysis associated 15,000 or so TCR beta sequences with specific HLA alleles at a false discovery rate of 0.05. Compared with the 666-donor mean, donors in an Asian-associated ancestry cluster had fewer N-insertions in productive TCRs, according to a later genetic analysis. A further reported finding was that TCR beta sequences accurately predicted the HLA-A and HLA-B alleles for most subjects in the first cohort. An association between a missense DCLRE1C variant and V-gene and J-gene trimming of TCR beta chains was found in a later genetic analysis and replicated in an independent cohort. In a later analysis, HLA-associated TCR beta chains were found to be more clonally expanded and to have lower generation probabilities than equally common non-associated chains.

To note about this clone: Its antigen is still unknown. No base quality values were provided; no much bigger clone lies one nucleotide off.

Library creation used the immunoSEQ multiplex PCR assay. A mixture of 60 forward primers for TCR Vbeta segments and 13 reverse primers for TCR Jbeta segments was used in the multiplex PCR. Amplification of the CDR3 region of rearranged TCR beta genes was performed with a multiplex PCR assay on genomic DNA. The amplified TCR beta libraries were sequenced on the Illumina HiSeq System as 87-base-pair reads. The authors processed their data as follows. A later analysis counted around 72 million unique TCR beta chains across the 650 to 700 repertoires, and about 10 million of these chains were shared by at least two donors. Raw reads were error-corrected and collapsed into unique sequences by a nearest-neighbor algorithm in which closely related sequences were merged to remove PCR and sequencing errors. V, D and J gene segments were assigned by aligning CDR3 sequences to IMGT reference sequences. For a sequence to be retained, at least a six-nucleotide match to both a V gene segment and a J gene segment was required. Rearrangements were called productive when the CDR3 lacked stop codons and stayed in frame with V and J; all others were non-productive. Following IMGT convention, CDR3 was defined as the stretch from the second conserved V-encoded cysteine to the conserved J-encoded phenylalanine. The earlier analysis of 587 of the donors excluded sequences that lacked an unambiguous match to a single V gene segment. In an earlier analysis of some 590 of the donors, a V segment was called functional when productive rearrangements were above 56.7%, and segregating when the standard deviation between donors exceeded 5%. A statistical classification framework was built to diagnose cytomegalovirus status from the catalog of TCR beta chain sequences. V and J gene assignment, in a later analysis, came from comparing TCR nucleotide sequences with IMGT/GENE-DB human TR gene sequences. The TCRdist pipeline was used in a later analysis to assign CDR3 sequences and most-parsimonious VDJ recombination scenarios. In a later analysis, every TCR beta chain was defined by the combination of its CDR3 amino acid sequence and its V-gene family, and reads without a unique V-gene family were dropped. A later analysis removed 550 to 650 highly shared, low-generation-probability nucleotide sequences to deal with suspected cross-contamination and a sequencing artifact. In a later analysis, a clonal expansion index for each public chain was calculated from normalized within-repertoire ranks of inferred template counts. A later analysis computed generation probabilities with a VDJ recombination model fitted to out-of-frame rearrangements, and checked the results against IGoR. Hypergeometric tests were used in a later analysis to score TCR-TCR, TCR-HLA and TCR-CMV co-occurrence, with a repertoire-size bias correction applied to the TCR pairs. False discovery rates were estimated in a later analysis by permuting HLA or CMV assignments 20 times. In a later analysis, co-occurring TCRs were grouped using DBSCAN, with TCRdist sequence similarity added in when clustering inside HLA-allele-positive subsets. Repertoires with fewer than 30,000 or more than 120,000 public chains were left out of co-occurrence clustering, as were five repertoires with anomalous nucleotide sharing. TCRdb took this table from immuneACCESS and kept in-frame rearrangements with V and J called. Such tables lack part of the clones; where checked against another copy, unresolved V genes explain under half of the gap, and the rest is unexplained. V and J calls and clone size are copied from that table; D and trimming were computed from the DNA. The sample table shows about 130,000 clones, and 75% to 85% are seen once. Roughly 4% of the sample lies in the top ten.

Sequencing was carried out using PBMCs. The receptor was isolated from a woman between 40 and 55 years old in good health and CMV-seronegative.

The nucleotide sequence is TGTGCCAGCAGCCGCGGACAGGGGGGGACAGATACGCAGTATTTT. It translates as CASSRGQGGTDTQYF. Rearrangement joined TRBV7-9 to TRBJ2-3; 10 central bases correspond to TRBD1. The germline V gene (reference sequence) sets CDR1 to SEHNR and CDR2 to FQNEAQ. Relative to germline, V is missing 5 bases and J is missing 3 bases, with 5 bases of the junction outside any gene match. The CDR3 measures 15 amino acids from cysteine to phenylalanine. Only the CDR3 DNA is retained, 45 bases long and in frame from the first base.